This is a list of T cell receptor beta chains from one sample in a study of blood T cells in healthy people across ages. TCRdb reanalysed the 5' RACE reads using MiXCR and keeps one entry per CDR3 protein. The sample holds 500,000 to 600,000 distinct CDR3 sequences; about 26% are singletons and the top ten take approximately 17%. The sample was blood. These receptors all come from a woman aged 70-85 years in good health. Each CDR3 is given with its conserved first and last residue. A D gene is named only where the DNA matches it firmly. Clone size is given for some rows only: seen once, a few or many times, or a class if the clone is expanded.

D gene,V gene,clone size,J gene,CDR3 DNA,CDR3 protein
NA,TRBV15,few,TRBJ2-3,TGTGCCACCAGCAGAGCAGGGCCCGATACGCAGTATTTT,CATSRAGPDTQYF
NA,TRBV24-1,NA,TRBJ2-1,TGTGCCACCAGTGATTTAGGCCCCCGAGGGGAGCAGCTCTTC,CATSDLGPRGEQLF
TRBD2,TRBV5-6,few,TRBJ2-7,TGTGCCAGCAGCATAGGACTAGCTGGTGAGCAGTACTTC,CASSIGLAGEQYF
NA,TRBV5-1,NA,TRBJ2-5,TGCGCCAGCAGCGCGGACCCCCAGGGTATTTTTGGGGAGGCCCAGTACTTC,CASSADPQGIFGEAQYF
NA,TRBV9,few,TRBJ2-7,TGTGCCAGCAGCGTAGCAGGGGGAGGGACAGAGCAGTACTTC,CASSVAGGGTEQYF
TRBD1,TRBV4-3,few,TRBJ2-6,TGCGCCAGCAGCCACCGGACAGGGGCTATTGGGGCCAACGTCCTGACTTTC,CASSHRTGAIGANVLTF
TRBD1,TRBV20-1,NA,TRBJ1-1,TGCAGTGCTAGCCCTCCGACAGGGGATAGAACTGAAGCTTTCTTT,CSASPPTGDRTEAFF
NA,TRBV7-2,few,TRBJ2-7,TGTGCCAGCAGCTTAGGGCAAGAGGATGAGCAGTACTTC,CASSLGQEDEQYF
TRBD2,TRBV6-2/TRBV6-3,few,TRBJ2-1,TGTGCCAGCAGCAGAGCGGGGGGGGGTAACAATGAGCAGTTCTTC,CASSRAGGGNNEQFF
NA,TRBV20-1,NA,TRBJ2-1,TGCAGTGCCCCCCCGGGCCCAAGGGGCAATGAGCAGTTCTTC,CSAPPGPRGNEQFF
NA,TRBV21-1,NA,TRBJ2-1,TGTGCCAGCCAGCGGCAGCCTACACGAAAGGGCACCTACAATGAGCAGTTCTTC,CASQRQPTRKGTYNEQFF
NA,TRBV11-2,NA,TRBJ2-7,TGTGCCAGCAGCTTAGGGGAGGTTGCTGAGTCAGAGCAGTACTTC,CASSLGEVAESEQYF
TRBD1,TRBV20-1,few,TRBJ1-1,TGCAGTGCCTGGAGACAGGGTTCGACTGAAGCTTTCTTT,CSAWRQGSTEAFF
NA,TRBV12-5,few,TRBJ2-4,TGTGCTAGTGGTTCCTCGGACGGCGGATCCCCTTCTTTC,CASGSSDGGSPSF
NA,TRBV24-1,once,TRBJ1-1,TGTGCCACCAGTGTTCGGGACGGGAACACTGAAGCTTTCTTT,CATSVRDGNTEAFF
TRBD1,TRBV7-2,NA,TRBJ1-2,TGTGCCAGCAGCTTAATGACAGGGGGGATACATGGCTACACCTTC,CASSLMTGGIHGYTF
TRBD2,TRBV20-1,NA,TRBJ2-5,TGCAGTGCTAGTGGGCTAGCGGGGGGCGAGACCCAGTACTTC,CSASGLAGGETQYF
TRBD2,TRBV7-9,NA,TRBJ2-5,TGTGCCAGCCGCTTTCAGCGGGGGACTCAAGAGACCCAGTACTTC,CASRFQRGTQETQYF
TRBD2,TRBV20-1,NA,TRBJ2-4,TGCAGTGTGGTCGGACTAGCGATAGCCAAAAACATTCAGTACTTC,CSVVGLAIAKNIQYF
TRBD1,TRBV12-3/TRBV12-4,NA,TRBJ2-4,TGTGCCAGCAGTTTATTGGACAGGGGGGACATTCAGTACTTC,CASSLLDRGDIQYF
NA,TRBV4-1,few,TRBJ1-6,TGCGCCAGCGGGGGACAATCTATTTCACCCCTCCACTTT,CASGGQSISPLHF
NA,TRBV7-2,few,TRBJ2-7,TGTGCCAGCAGCTTCCCTGGGGATCCCCGCGAGCAGTACTTC,CASSFPGDPREQYF
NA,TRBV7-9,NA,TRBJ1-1,TGTGCCAGCAGCTTATATGGGGTCGGGCAGGCTAACACTGAAGCTTTCTTT,CASSLYGVGQANTEAFF
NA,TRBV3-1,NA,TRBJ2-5,TGTGCCAGCAGCCAAGATCGGGGGCCAGATGAGACCCAGTACTTC,CASSQDRGPDETQYF
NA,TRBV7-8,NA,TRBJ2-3,TGTGCCAGCAGTTCCGACAGGGGAGGGAGAGATACGCAGTATTTT,CASSSDRGGRDTQYF
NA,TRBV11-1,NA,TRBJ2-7,TGTGCCAGCAGCCCTAGACCCTCTCGACAGGAAAGCTACGAGCAGTACTTC,CASSPRPSRQESYEQYF
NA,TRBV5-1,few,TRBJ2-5,TGCGCCAGCAGCTTGGGGGATTCTGGAGAGACCCAGTACTTC,CASSLGDSGETQYF
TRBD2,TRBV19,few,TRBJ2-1,TGTGCCAGTACCCAGCGGGGCTACTACAATGAGCAGTTCTTC,CASTQRGYYNEQFF
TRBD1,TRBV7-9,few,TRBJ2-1,TGTGCCAGCAGCTCAGTAGACAGGGAAAAGAATGAGCAGTTCTTC,CASSSVDREKNEQFF
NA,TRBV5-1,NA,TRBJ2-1,TGCGCCAGCAGCTTGAGAGGTCAGGCGACCACCTACAATGAGCAGTTCTTC,CASSLRGQATTYNEQFF
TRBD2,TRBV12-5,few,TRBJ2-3,TGTGCTAGTGCCACCACCGGGACTAGCGGGGGGAAGTATACAGATACGCAGTATTTT,CASATTGTSGGKYTDTQYF
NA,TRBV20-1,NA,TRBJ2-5,TGCAGTGCTCCGAAGGGGCATCAAGAGACCCAGTACTTC,CSAPKGHQETQYF
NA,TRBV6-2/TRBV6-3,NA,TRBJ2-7,TGTGCCAGCAGACGAAATCCGCCGGGGACGTTTTACGAGCAGTACTTC,CASRRNPPGTFYEQYF
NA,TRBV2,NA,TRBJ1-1,TGTGCCAGCAGTGAATGGGGAAACACTGAAGCTCTCTTT,CASSEWGNTEALF
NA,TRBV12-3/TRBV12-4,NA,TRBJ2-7,TGTGCCAGCAGTTTAGGGGTCCTATACGAGCAGTACTTC,CASSLGVLYEQYF
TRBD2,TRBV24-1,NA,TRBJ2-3,TGTGCCACCAGTGTCCAGACTAGCGGGGGGGTACAAGATACGCAGTATTTT,CATSVQTSGGVQDTQYF
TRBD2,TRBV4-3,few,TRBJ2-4,TGCGCCAGCAGCCAAGACCCAGGACTAGGAAACATTCAGTACTTC,CASSQDPGLGNIQYF
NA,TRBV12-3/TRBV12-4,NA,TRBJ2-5,TGTGCCAGCAGTTTCGGACAGAGTGCGAGAGAGACCCAGTACTTC,CASSFGQSARETQYF
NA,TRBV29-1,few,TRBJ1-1,TGCAGCGTTCGAGGAGAATGGACTGAAGCTTTCTTT,CSVRGEWTEAFF
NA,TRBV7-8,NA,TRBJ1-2,TGTGCCAGCAGCGCTACGGCGGGAGGGGCCCAGGGGAGTATGTGGTATGGCTACACCTTC,CASSATAGGAQGSMWYGYTF
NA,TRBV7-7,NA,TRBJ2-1,TGTGCTAGCAGCTTAGAACTAGCTGATGAGCAGTTCTTC,CASSLELADEQFF
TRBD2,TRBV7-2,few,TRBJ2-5,TGTGCCAGCAGCTTAGGTTTTAGGGGACTAGCGGGGACTGGGGAGACCCAGTACTTC,CASSLGFRGLAGTGETQYF
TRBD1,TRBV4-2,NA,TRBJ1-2,TGTGCCAGCAGCCAAGATGGAGGAGGGGGCGAGGCCGGCTACACCTTC,CASSQDGGGGEAGYTF
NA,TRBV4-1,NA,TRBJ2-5,TGCGCCAGCTCCGGACCTTCCTCGGCAGAGACCCAGTACTTC,CASSGPSSAETQYF
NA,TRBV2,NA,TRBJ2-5,TGTGCCAGCAGTGCGGCACTAGTGCTCGGGGAGACCCAGTACTTC,CASSAALVLGETQYF
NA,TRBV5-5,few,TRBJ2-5,TGTGCCAGCAGCTTCGACAGTAGAGAGACCCAGTACTTC,CASSFDSRETQYF
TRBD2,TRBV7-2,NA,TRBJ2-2,TGTGCCAGCAGCTTAGCGCTCACCGGGGGGACCGGGGAGCTGTTTTTT,CASSLALTGGTGELFF
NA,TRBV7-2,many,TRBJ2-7,TGTGCCAGCAGCTTAGCGAGGGGTTATTCCTACGAGCAGTACTTC,CASSLARGYSYEQYF
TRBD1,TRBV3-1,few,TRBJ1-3,TGTGCCAGCAGCCCTCGGGACAGAGCTTACTCTGGAAACACCATATATTTT,CASSPRDRAYSGNTIYF
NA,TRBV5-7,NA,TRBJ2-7,TGTGCCAGCAGCTTTGGTAGGATCTTAACCTACGAGCAGTACTTC,CASSFGRILTYEQYF
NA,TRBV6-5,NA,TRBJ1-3,TGTGCCAGCAGACCCCAGAGCTCTGGAAACACCATATATTTT,CASRPQSSGNTIYF
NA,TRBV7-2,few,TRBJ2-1,TGTGCCAGCAGCCCAGGTCCCGAGGGTGAGCAGTTCTTC,CASSPGPEGEQFF
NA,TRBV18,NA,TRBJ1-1,TGTGCCAGCTCACTGGGACCTGTAACTGAAGCTTTCTTT,CASSLGPVTEAFF
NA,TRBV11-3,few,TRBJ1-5,TGTGCCAGCAGCTGGGGAGAAACCGTAGGGAATAGCAATCAGCCCCAGCATTTT,CASSWGETVGNSNQPQHF
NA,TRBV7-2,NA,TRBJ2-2,TGTGCCAGCAACCCTAGCAGACAGAACACCGGGGAGCTGTTTTTT,CASNPSRQNTGELFF
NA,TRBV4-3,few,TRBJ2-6,TGCGCCAGCAGCCGGGAGCGGTCTGGGGCCAACGTCCTGACTTTC,CASSRERSGANVLTF
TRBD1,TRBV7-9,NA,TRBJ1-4,TGTGCCAGCAGCGCTCGGACAGGGGGGGAAAAACTGTTTTTT,CASSARTGGEKLFF
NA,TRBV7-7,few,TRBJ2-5,TGTGCTAGCAGCTTAGGGCCGGGCTCGGAGACCCAGTACTTC,CASSLGPGSETQYF